Presented here are 29 T cell receptor beta chains from one specimen sequenced in a study of blood T cell repertoires in COVID-19. Libraries were prepared by immunoSEQ multiplex PCR; TCRdb keeps only in-frame clonotypes and omits some of them. The top ten clones hold about 8% of a sample with around 110,000 clones, approximately 82% of them seen once. The sample consisted of peripheral blood. These receptors were collected from a man between 65 and 79 years old with active or convalescent COVID-19.

The CDR3 sequence: CASTPRTGGRYEQYF. The CDR3, as DNA: TGTGCCAGCACTCCACGGACAGGGGGTAGATACGAGCAGTACTTC. The chain employs TRBV28 and TRBJ2-7; 10 bases match TRBD1. Germline trimming cut 7 bases from V and 4 bases from J; bases unmatched to any gene: 10. Germline V gene sequence: CDR1 MDHEN, CDR2 SYDVKM. The CDR3 contains 15 residues.

The sample holds many counts of this clone. CDR3 residues: CSVETGGGGQPQHF. The CDR3, as DNA: TGCAGCGTTGAAACAGGGGGCGGGGGACAGCCCCAGCATTTT. The J gene is TRBJ1-5, the V gene TRBV29-1; 9 nucleotides align to TRBD1. Germline assignment: CDR1 SQVTM and CDR2 ANQGSEA. V lost 2 bases to trimming and J lost 7 bases; unmatched junction nucleotides: 6. The CDR3 spans 14 residues.

This clone was recorded once. This chain connects TRBV9 to TRBJ1-5; D is perhaps TRBD1 (5 bases). The CDR3 length is 16 residues. The V and J ends lost 0 bases and 3 bases respectively, with 13 bases between them. Germline values: CDR1 SGDLS, CDR2 YYNGEE. DNA of the CDR3: TGTGCCAGCAGCGTAGGTGGGCAGGGCTTCAATCAGCCCCAGCATTTT. As protein: CASSVGGQGFNQPQHF.

The chain carries TRBV6-5 and TRBJ1-1; D is possibly TRBD1 (5 bases). Trimming removed 0 bases at V and 1 base at J, with 9 bases between. CDR3 length: 15 amino acids. Germline assignment: CDR1 MNHEY and CDR2 SVGAGI. Here the CDR3 DNA reads TGTGCCAGCAGTTACTCGACAGCCAGGAACACTGAAGCTTTCTTT. Its protein is CASSYSTARNTEAFF.

The V gene is TRBV7-9, the J gene TRBJ2-7; 7 bases match TRBD2. The CDR3 runs 15 residues. V dropped 4 bases and J dropped 0; count of bases not matched to a gene: 6. Germline V lookup: CDR1 SEHNR, CDR2 FQNEAQ (reference sequence). The CDR3 DNA follows: TGTGCCAGCAGCTCTAGAGGGACTAACTCCTACGAGCAGTACTTC. It encodes CASSSRGTNSYEQYF.

This chain connects TRBV4-3 to TRBJ2-1, with 8 bases fitting TRBD2. The length of the CDR3 is 16 residues. The J segment lost 5 bases and the V segment lost 1 base, leaving 7 bases of the junction unmatched. Germline assignment: CDR1 LGHNA and CDR2 YSLEER. The CDR3 DNA reads TGCGCCAGCAGCCAAGGGCCAGCGGGGGACAACAATGAGCAGTTCTTC. Translated: CASSQGPAGDNNEQFF.

V gene TRBV9 combines with J gene TRBJ2-7, with TRBD1 as a possible D gene (6 bases). CDR3 length: 15 amino acids. In germline, CDR1 is SGDLS, CDR2 YYNGEE. V was cut by 4 bases and J by 3 bases, with 17 bases left in between. The CDR3 bases are TGTGCCAGCAGCAGGAAGGGGGTTTGGGACTACGAGCAGTACTTC. It yields the protein CASSRKGVWDYEQYF.

V is TRBV7-3 and J is TRBJ1-1; D uncertain. The V gene lost 5 bases and the J gene lost 4 bases, with 14 bases spanning the gap. This CDR3 region has 14 residues. Germline V gene lookup returns CDR1 SGHTA and CDR2 FQGTGA. Here the CDR3 DNA reads TGTGCCAGCAGCCAGACGGGGATGGGCACTGAAGCTTTCTTT. Amino acids: CASSQTGMGTEAFF.

This chain uses TRBV5-1 with TRBJ2-2; TRBD1 agrees at 7 bases. V gave up 0 bases and J gave up 10 bases; unmatched junction bases: 15. In germline, CDR1 is SGHRS, CDR2 YFSETQ. This CDR3 comprises 17 residues. The CDR3 spells CASSLVSHSAGGEELFF. The CDR3 nucleotides are TGCGCCAGCAGCTTGGTTTCCCATTCGGCAGGGGGAGAGGAGCTGTTTTTT.

The genes are TRBV11-3 and TRBJ2-3; no clear D. The CDR3 extends over 13 amino acids. The germline V gene encodes CDR1 SGHNT and CDR2 YENEEA. V lost 1 base and J lost 5, with 7 bases in between. CDR3 amino acids: CASSLVRLDTQYF. The CDR3 nucleotides read TGTGCCAGCAGCTTAGTGAGGTTAGATACGCAGTATTTT.

The chain uses TRBV15 and TRBJ2-2, with TRBD1 identical over 9 bases. Unmatched junction bases numbered 1, after V lost 4 bases and J lost 4 bases. CDR3 length: 14 amino acids. The V gene's germline CDR1 is LNHNV and CDR2 YYDKDF (reference sequence). DNA for the CDR3: TGTGCCACCAGCAAGGGACAGGGCACCGGGGAGCTGTTTTTT. Amino acid sequence: CATSKGQGTGELFF.

The chain employs TRBV21-1 and TRBJ2-7; no DNA check was done on the table's D call, TRBD2. TRBV21-1 is recorded as a pseudogene. The CDR3 is 21 residues long. The CDR3 DNA follows: TGTGCCAGCAGCAACCGCCGGGTAATGACTAGCGGGAGGGGTTCCTCCTACGAGCAGTACTTC. It encodes CASSNRRVMTSGRGSSYEQYF.

This chain uses TRBV19 with TRBJ2-1; TRBD2 matches at 10 bases. The CDR3 runs to 15 residues. V lost 1 base to trimming and J lost 7 bases; unmatched junction nucleotides: 4. The germline V gene encodes CDR1 LNHDA and CDR2 SQIVND (reference sequence). The CDR3 bases are TGTGCCAGTAGTATAGTCCCTAGCGGGAGTAATGAGCAGTTCTTC. Protein sequence: CASSIVPSGSNEQFF.

This clone was seen ten or more times. V gene TRBV11-2 combines with J gene TRBJ1-2; 7 bases map to TRBD1. After removal of 5 bases from V and 2 bases from J, the junction contained 2 bases not matched to a gene. The germline V gene encodes CDR1 SGHAT and CDR2 FQNNGV. This CDR3 spans 13 amino acids. CDR3 protein: CASSTRGNYGYTF. The CDR3 coding sequence is TGTGCCAGCAGCACCAGGGGGAACTATGGCTACACCTTC.

The rearrangement uses TRBV6-5 and TRBJ1-2, with D unclear. The CDR3 covers 12 residues. The germline CDR1 and CDR2 sequences are MNHEY and SVGAGI. V was cut by 6 bases and J by 7 bases, with 12 bases left in between. CDR3 sequence reads: CASRDAGSGYTF. The CDR3 nucleotides read TGTGCCAGCAGAGACGCAGGTAGTGGCTACACCTTC.

The gene calls are TRBV18 and TRBJ1-3; D remains ambiguous. Trimming took 2 bases from V and 2 from J, leaving 7 bases between them. CDR3 length: 14 amino acids. Germline V gene data show CDR1 as KGHSH and CDR2 as LQKENI. CDR3 DNA sequence: TGTGCCAGCTCACCAAACCAGGCTGGAAACACCATATATTTT. Translated, it gives CASSPNQAGNTIYF.

The chain couples TRBV12-3 or TRBV12-4 to TRBJ1-2, with 7 nucleotides matching TRBD1. After removal of 5 bases from V and 6 bases from J, the junction contained 6 bases not matched to a gene. This CDR3 is 13 amino acids long. The CDR3 DNA reads TGTGCCAGCAGTCCACAGACAGGGCATGGCTACACCTTC. Its translation: CASSPQTGHGYTF.

The J gene is TRBJ1-1, the V gene TRBV18; the D is unclear. There are 11 residues in the CDR3. V was shortened by 5 bases and J by 4 bases, with 5 bases between the two germline ends. In germline, CDR1 is KGHSH, CDR2 LQKENI. Here the CDR3 DNA reads TGTGCCAGCTCAATGGCCACTGAAGCTTTCTTT. Translated, it gives CASSMATEAFF.

The V call is TRBV27, the J call TRBJ2-2; D is unresolved. CDR3 length equals 14 residues. V shed 3 bases and J shed 0 bases, with 5 bases lying between them. Germline values: CDR1 MNHEY, CDR2 SMNVEV (reference sequence). The CDR3 DNA reads as TGTGCCAGCAGTTTCGAGGCGAACACCGGGGAGCTGTTTTTT. Protein: CASSFEANTGELFF.

This rearrangement joins TRBV11-3 to TRBJ2-1, with a weak D call TRBD1 (6 bases). The CDR3 has 14 amino acids. Trimming left V 5 bases short and J 15 bases short, with 23 bases between. CDR1 and CDR2 (germline): SGHNT, YENEEA. The CDR3 loop reads CASSTGTSFGFRFF. CDR3 DNA: TGTGCCAGCAGCACAGGGACATCCTTCGGATTTCGGTTCTTC.

The chain uses TRBV7-2 and TRBJ1-3, with 7 bases lining up with TRBD1. V lost 4 bases and J lost 0; bases outside the gene matches: 6. This CDR3 is 16 amino acids long. CDR1 and CDR2 (germline): SGHTA, FQGNSA. In DNA, the CDR3 is TGTGCCAGCAGCTCGGGACAGACCCGCTCTGGAAACACCATATATTTT. This codes for CASSSGQTRSGNTIYF. Complete variable domain (other parts from reference TRBV7-2 and TRBJ1-3): GAGVSQSPSNKVTEKGKDVELRCDPISGHTALYWYRQSLGQGLEFLIYFQGNSAPDKSGLPSDRFSAERTGGSVSTLTIQRTQQEDSAVYLCASSSGQTRSGNTIYFGEGSWLTVV.

The rearrangement joins TRBV19 to TRBJ1-5; TRBD1 aligns across 7 bases. The germline V gene encodes CDR1 LNHDA and CDR2 SQIVND (reference sequence). This CDR3 is 15 amino acids long. Losses at the gene ends were 4 bases for V and 0 bases for J; bases not matched to a gene: 3. CDR3 DNA sequence: TGTGCCAGTAGTAGACAGGGTAATAGCAATCAGCCCCAGCATTTT. It specifies CASSRQGNSNQPQHF.

The CDR3 DNA is TGTGCCAGCACTCCCCTCGGAGCGGGAGACGAGCAGTACTTC. Translated: CASTPLGAGDEQYF. V is TRBV28 and J is TRBJ2-7, with 8 bases aligning to TRBD2. Germline-derived CDR1 and CDR2 are MDHEN and SYDVKM. This CDR3 has 14 amino acids. Losses at the gene ends were 7 bases for V and 5 bases for J; bases not matched to a gene: 10.

This clone has more than one count but fewer than ten. The chain employs TRBV27 and TRBJ1-6; 9 bases agree with TRBD1. The length of the CDR3 is 16 residues. V shed 5 bases, J shed 9 bases, and the junction held 11 bases outside the gene matches. Germline CDR1 reads MNHEY; CDR2 reads SMNVEV (reference sequence). The CDR3 region has the DNA TGTGCCAGCAGTCCCGGACAGGGGCTAGGTATTTCACCCCTCCACTTT. It codes for CASSPGQGLGISPLHF.

This chain joins TRBV7-9 and TRBJ1-1, with D possibly matching TRBD1 (6 bases). Germline V gene lookup returns CDR1 SEHNR and CDR2 FQNEAQ (reference sequence). CDR3 length equals 14 residues. V lost 5 bases, J lost 5 bases, and 15 bases lay in between. DNA for the CDR3: TGTGCCAGCAGCCGTAGTGGACAGCTTACTGAAGCTTTCTTT. This encodes CASSRSGQLTEAFF.

J is TRBJ1-1 and V is TRBV11-3, with a tentative D call TRBD1 (5 bases). Trimming removed 5 bases from V and 4 bases from J, with 17 bases in between. CDR1 is SGHNT and CDR2 is YENEEA in the germline V gene. This CDR3 has 15 residues. The CDR3 spells CASSPPGAGGTEAFF. As DNA, the CDR3 is TGTGCCAGCAGCCCTCCTGGGGCTGGTGGCACTGAAGCTTTCTTT.

The J gene is TRBJ1-1, the V gene TRBV6-5; D may be TRBD1 (6 bases). The germline V gene encodes CDR1 MNHEY and CDR2 SVGAGI. V lost 2 bases and J 4 bases, leaving 14 bases between the germline ends. The CDR3 is made up of 15 amino acids. The CDR3 protein is CASSYGTPGATEAFF. The CDR3 nucleotides are TGTGCCAGCAGTTACGGGACACCTGGGGCCACTGAAGCTTTCTTT.

V usage is TRBV7-2 and J usage is TRBJ2-4; 8 bases line up with TRBD1. The CDR3 spans 18 residues. Germline assignment: CDR1 SGHTA and CDR2 FQGNSA. The trim removed 1 base at V and 1 base at J, leaving 9 bases unmatched. CDR3 sequence (DNA): TGTGCCAGCAGCTTAGATGTGTACAGGGGGAACGCCAAAAACATTCAGTACTTC. Protein: CASSLDVYRGNAKNIQYF. The variable domain in full, with the rest retrieved from reference TRBV7-2 and TRBJ2-4, is GAGVSQSPSNKVTEKGKDVELRCDPISGHTALYWYRQSLGQGLEFLIYFQGNSAPDKSGLPSDRFSAERTGGSVSTLTIQRTQQEDSAVYLCASSLDVYRGNAKNIQYFGAGTRLSVL.

The V and J genes are TRBV6-2 or TRBV6-3 and TRBJ2-1; TRBD2 matches 9 bases. Germline V lookup: CDR1 MNHEY, CDR2 SVGEGT. V shed 4 bases, J shed 6 bases, and the junction held 19 bases outside the gene matches. This CDR3 comprises 19 residues. CDR3 DNA: TGTGCCAGCAGTTCTTTCCTCCGTACTAGCGGGTGGGGTGGCAATGAGCAGTTCTTC. It codes for CASSSFLRTSGWGGNEQFF.